This TCR beta chain was identified in a study of yellow fever vaccine responses in identical twins. Findings of the study overall: Reportedly, the response of twins' T cells to the vaccine seemed partly convergent, partly personalized.

The germline V gene encodes CDR1 PRHDT and CDR2 FYEKMQ (reference sequence). Trimming took 7 bases from V and 4 from J, leaving 12 bases between them. This CDR3 has 13 amino acids. TCRdb itself ran the RT-PCR reads through MiXCR, one entry per CDR3 protein. The profile covers about 2,500 distinct CDR3 sequences, with less than 90% appearing a single time and approximately 3.7% taken by the ten largest. To note about this clonotype: As yet, its antigen is unknown.

The sequence was collected from a woman aged 18-35 years who received the yellow fever vaccine. This sample comprised T cells from blood (PBMCs), unsorted or a sorted subset (not recorded which), obtained before or after yellow fever vaccination (not recorded which). The chain links TRBV13 to TRBJ2-3; maybe TRBD1 (5 bases). The CDR3 here is CASNHPRADTQYF. The DNA for the CDR3 is TGTGCCAGCAACCATCCCAGGGCAGATACGCAGTATTTT.